This note documents a single TCR beta chain sequence. No cognate antigen has been identified for it. There are no base qualities to consult, and no much larger clone falls within one base. Counted from cysteine to phenylalanine, this CDR3 has 12 amino acids. The CDR3 DNA has 36 bases and is translated from base 1. V is shortened by 4 bases, J by 1 base, and the region joining them spans 6 bases. CDR1 SGHNT and CDR2 YYREEE are derived from the germline V gene (reference sequence). The sample comes from a study of a mutant IDH1 vaccine in newly diagnosed glioma (dated by TCRdb to the early 2020s). Broadly, across the study: Vaccination began 4-6 weeks after radiotherapy alone, or alongside temozolomide cycles in the chemotherapy-containing groups. Of the approximately 30 treated patients, around 62% were male and 37.5% were female, and a mean age of roughly 40 years was recorded. Prior to enrollment, patients had been given standard therapy consisting of radiotherapy alone, temozolomide alone, or radiochemotherapy with temozolomide, with the combination given to most patients. The week-35 safety follow-up took place at visit V12, and the week-47 end of study took place at visit V13. Six visits were used for peripheral blood collection: V03 (baseline), V05, V07, V10, V12 and V13. Longitudinal TCRB deep sequencing was done for 25 treated patients, wherever samples were available for exploratory analyses.

The library was prepared using the immunoSEQ multiplex PCR assay. Rearranged TCR beta chain sequences were amplified using the hsTCRB Kit according to the manufacturer's protocol. An Illumina MiSeq was used to sequence the TCRB libraries. On the authors' methods: The proprietary platform of the kit vendor was used for demultiplexing, trimming and gene mapping. The source is immuneACCESS, and TCRdb retained only in-frame sequences with V and J called. Part of the clones is not carried over; for the studies checked, unresolved V genes explain less than half of this, and the remainder is unexplained. Clone size and the V and J calls come from that table; the DNA yielded D and trimming. The table for this sample lists roughly 52,000 clones; around four fifths of them were counted only once. The ten largest account for under 5% of the sample. Beyond this particular receptor, the publication reports: Pseudoprogression appeared unrelated to alterations in the top peripheral T cell clonotypes detected by TCRB sequencing. It was noted by the authors that analyses of patient blood samples could not be reproduced owing to sample limitations. Vaccine-induced immune responses across multiple MHC alleles were detected in about 92% of patients. PBMC samples for TCRB deep sequencing were selected based on availability.

This sample's time point label indicates: week 35, safety follow-up. Every vaccine dose consisted of 300 ug of a 20-mer mutant IDH1 peptide in Montanide, administered subcutaneously together with topical imiquimod. Eight vaccinations were administered to patients in weeks 1, 3, 5, 7, 11, 15, 19 and 23, corresponding to visits V03 through V10. Donors had newly diagnosed WHO grade 3 or 4 IDH1-mutant astrocytomas with loss of nuclear ATRX. The samples were drawn from NOA16, a multicentre, single-arm, open-label phase I trial in Germany that tested a mutant IDH1 peptide vaccine in humans for the first time. Genomic DNA for TCRB sequencing was extracted from EDTA blood using the DNeasy Blood and Tissue Kit.

The chain is assembled from TRBV5-4 and TRBJ2-7, with an unclear D gene assignment. The sequence came from a woman aged 18-29 years with glioma. The sample consisted of PBMCs, taken from a glioma patient whose treatment included an IDH1 peptide vaccine. The CDR3 here reads CASSAGSYEQYF. The sequenced DNA is TGTGCCAGCAGCGCCGGGTCCTACGAGCAGTACTTC.